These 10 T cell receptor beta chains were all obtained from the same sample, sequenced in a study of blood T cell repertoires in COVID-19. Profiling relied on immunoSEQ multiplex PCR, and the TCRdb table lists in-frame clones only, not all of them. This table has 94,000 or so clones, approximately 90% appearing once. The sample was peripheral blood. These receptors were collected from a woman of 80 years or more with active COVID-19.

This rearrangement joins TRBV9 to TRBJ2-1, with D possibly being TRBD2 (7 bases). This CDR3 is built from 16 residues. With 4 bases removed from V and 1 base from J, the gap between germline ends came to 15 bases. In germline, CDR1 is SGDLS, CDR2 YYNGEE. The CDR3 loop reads CASSSVGGRSYNEQFF. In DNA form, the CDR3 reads TGTGCCAGCAGCTCCGTCGGGGGGCGGTCCTACAATGAGCAGTTCTTC.

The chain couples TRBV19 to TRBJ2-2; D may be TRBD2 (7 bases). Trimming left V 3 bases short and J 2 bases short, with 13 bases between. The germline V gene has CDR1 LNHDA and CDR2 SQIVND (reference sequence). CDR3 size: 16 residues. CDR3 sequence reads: CASSIRGGPNTGELFF. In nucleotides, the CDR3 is TGTGCCAGTAGTATTCGCGGGGGCCCCAACACCGGGGAGCTGTTTTTT.

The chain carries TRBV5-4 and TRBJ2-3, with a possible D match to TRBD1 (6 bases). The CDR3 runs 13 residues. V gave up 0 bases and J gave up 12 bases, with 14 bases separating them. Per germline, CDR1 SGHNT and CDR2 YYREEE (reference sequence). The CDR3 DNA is TGTGCCAGCAGCTTGGAACAGGGTGTATCCCAGTATTTT. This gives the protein CASSLEQGVSQYF.

Here the CDR3 DNA reads TGTGCCAGTAGTACTACCGGGACAGCCTCGTTAGCTGGGGCCAACGTCCTGACTTTC. This sequence encodes CASSTTGTASLAGANVLTF. The chain carries TRBV19 and TRBJ2-6, with 7 bases that match TRBD1. The trim removed 4 bases at V and 2 bases at J, leaving 14 bases unmatched. Germline V gene lookup returns CDR1 LNHDA and CDR2 SQIVND (reference sequence). The CDR3 contains 19 residues.

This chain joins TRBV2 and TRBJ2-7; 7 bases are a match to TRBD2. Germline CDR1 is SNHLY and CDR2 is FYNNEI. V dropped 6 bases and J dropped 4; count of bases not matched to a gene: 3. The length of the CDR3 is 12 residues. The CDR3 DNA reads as TGTGCCAGCAGCCTAGCGGCTTACGAGCAGTACTTC. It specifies CASSLAAYEQYF.

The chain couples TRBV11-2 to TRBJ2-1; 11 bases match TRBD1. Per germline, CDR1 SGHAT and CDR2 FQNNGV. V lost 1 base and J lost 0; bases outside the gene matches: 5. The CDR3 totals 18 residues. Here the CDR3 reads CASSLVYGTGGSYNEQFF. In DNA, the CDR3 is TGTGCCAGCAGCTTAGTTTACGGGACAGGGGGCTCCTACAATGAGCAGTTCTTC.

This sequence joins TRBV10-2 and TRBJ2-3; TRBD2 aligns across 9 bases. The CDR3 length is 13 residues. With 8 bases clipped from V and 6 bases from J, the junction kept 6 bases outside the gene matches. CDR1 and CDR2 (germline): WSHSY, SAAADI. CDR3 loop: CASGLAGIDTQYF. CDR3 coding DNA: TGCGCCAGCGGTCTAGCGGGAATTGATACGCAGTATTTT.

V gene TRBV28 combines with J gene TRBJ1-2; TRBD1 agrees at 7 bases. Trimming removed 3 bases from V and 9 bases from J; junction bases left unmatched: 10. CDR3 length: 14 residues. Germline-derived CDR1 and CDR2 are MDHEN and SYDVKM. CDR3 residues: CASSLGQTGTRYTF. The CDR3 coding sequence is TGTGCCAGCAGTTTGGGACAGACTGGCACGCGCTACACCTTC.

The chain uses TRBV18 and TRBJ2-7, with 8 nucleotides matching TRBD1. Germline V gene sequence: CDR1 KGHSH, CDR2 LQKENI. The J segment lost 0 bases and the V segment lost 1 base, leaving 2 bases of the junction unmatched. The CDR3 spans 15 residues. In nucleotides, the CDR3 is TGTGCCAGCTCACCACAGGGGACAGGCTCCTACGAGCAGTACTTC. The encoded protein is CASSPQGTGSYEQYF. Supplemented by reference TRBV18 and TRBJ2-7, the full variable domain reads NAGVMQNPRHLVRRRGQEARLRCSPMKGHSHVYWYRQLPEEGLKFMVYLQKENIIDESGMPKERFSAEFPKEGPSILRIQQVVRGDSAAYFCASSPQGTGSYEQYFGPGTRLTVT.

In DNA, the CDR3 is TGTGCCAGCAGTTATATATGGGCTAGCGGGATAAGCTCCTACGAGCAGTACTTC. This translates into CASSYIWASGISSYEQYF. This chain links TRBV28 with TRBJ2-7, with TRBD2 matching 9 bases. The CDR3 covers 18 residues. Germline V lookup: CDR1 MDHEN, CDR2 SYDVKM. V lost 4 bases, J lost 0 bases, and 13 bases stayed unmatched.